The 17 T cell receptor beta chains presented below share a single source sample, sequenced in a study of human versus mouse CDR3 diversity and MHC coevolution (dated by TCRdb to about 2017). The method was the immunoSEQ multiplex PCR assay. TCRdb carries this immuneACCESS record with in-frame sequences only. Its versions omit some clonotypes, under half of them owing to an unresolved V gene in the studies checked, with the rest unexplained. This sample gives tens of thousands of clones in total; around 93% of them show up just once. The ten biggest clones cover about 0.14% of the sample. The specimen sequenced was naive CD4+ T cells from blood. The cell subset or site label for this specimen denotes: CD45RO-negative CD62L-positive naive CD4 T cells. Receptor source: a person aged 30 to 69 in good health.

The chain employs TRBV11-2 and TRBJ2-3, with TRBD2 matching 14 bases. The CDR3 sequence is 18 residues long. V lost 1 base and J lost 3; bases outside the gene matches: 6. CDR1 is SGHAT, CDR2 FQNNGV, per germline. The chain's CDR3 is CASSLGTSGGPLTDTQYF. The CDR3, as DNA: TGTGCCAGCAGCTTAGGGACTAGCGGGGGGCCCCTTACAGATACGCAGTATTTT.

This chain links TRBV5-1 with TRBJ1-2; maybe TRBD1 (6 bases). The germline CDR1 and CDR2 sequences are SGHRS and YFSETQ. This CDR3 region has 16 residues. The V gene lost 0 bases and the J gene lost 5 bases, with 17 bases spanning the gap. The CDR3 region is CASSLAIPGTGYGYTF. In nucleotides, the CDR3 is TGCGCCAGCAGCTTGGCCATTCCTGGTACAGGGTATGGCTACACCTTC.

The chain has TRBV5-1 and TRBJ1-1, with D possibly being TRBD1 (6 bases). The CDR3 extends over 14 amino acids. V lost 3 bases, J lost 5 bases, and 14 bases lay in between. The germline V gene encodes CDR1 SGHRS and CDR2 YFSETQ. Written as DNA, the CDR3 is TGCGCCAGCAGCTCCCAGGGGATCGGGACTGAAGCTTTCTTT. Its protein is CASSSQGIGTEAFF. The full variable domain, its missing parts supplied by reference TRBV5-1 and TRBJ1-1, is KAGVTQTPRYLIKTRGQQVTLSCSPISGHRSVSWYQQTPGQGLQFLFEYFSETQRNKGNFPGRFSGRQFSNSRSEMNVSTLELGDSALYLCASSSQGIGTEAFFGQGTRLTVV.

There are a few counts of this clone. The CDR3 spells CASSRTGKGNQPQHF. The CDR3 bases are TGCGCCAGCAGCCGGACAGGAAAGGGCAATCAGCCCCAGCATTTT. The V and J genes are TRBV10-1 and TRBJ1-5; 7 bases align to TRBD1. There are 15 residues in the CDR3. V shed 6 bases and J 2 bases; nucleotides not matched to a gene: 7. The germline gives CDR1 WNHNN, CDR2 SYGVQD (reference sequence).

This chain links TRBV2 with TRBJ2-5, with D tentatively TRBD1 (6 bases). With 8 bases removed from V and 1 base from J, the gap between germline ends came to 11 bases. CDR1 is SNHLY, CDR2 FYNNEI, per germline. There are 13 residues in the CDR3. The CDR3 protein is CASLQGLQETQYF. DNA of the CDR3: TGTGCCAGCCTCCAGGGGCTCCAAGAGACCCAGTACTTC.

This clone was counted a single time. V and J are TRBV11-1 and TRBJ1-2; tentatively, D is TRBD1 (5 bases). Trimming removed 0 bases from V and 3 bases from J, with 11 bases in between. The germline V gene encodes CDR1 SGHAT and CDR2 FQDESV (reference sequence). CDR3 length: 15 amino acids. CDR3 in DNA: TGTGCCAGCAGCTTAGCCGGGGGAGAGGACTATGGCTACACCTTC. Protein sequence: CASSLAGGEDYGYTF.

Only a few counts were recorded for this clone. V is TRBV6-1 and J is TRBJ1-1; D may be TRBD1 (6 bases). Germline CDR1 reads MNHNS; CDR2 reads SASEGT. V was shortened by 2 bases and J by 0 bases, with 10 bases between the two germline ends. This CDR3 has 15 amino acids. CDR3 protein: CASSEYGTMNTEAFF. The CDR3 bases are TGTGCCAGCAGTGAATACGGGACAATGAACACTGAAGCTTTCTTT.

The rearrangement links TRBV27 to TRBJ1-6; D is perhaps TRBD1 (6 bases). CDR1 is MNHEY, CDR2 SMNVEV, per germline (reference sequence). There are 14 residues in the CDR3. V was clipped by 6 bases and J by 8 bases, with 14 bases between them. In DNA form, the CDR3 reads TGTGCCAGCAGGCTGGGGGCAGGGGATTCACCCCTCCACTTT. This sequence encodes CASRLGAGDSPLHF.

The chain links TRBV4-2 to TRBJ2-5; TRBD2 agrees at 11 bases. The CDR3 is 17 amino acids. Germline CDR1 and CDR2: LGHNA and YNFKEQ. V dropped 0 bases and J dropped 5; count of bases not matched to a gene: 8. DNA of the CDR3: TGTGCCAGCAGCCAAGATGGCACTAGCGGGGGAGGGGAGACCCAGTACTTC. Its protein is CASSQDGTSGGGETQYF.

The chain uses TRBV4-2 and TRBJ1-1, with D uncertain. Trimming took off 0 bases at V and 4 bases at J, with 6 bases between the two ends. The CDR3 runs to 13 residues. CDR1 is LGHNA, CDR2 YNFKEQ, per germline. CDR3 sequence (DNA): TGTGCCAGCAGCCAAGAAGCCTTCACTGAAGCTTTCTTT. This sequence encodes CASSQEAFTEAFF.

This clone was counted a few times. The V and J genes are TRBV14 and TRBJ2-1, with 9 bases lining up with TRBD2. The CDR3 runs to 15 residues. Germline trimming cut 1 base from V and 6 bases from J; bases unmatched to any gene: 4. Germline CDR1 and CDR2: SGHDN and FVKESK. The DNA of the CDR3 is TGTGCCAGCAGCCAAGCCGGGACTAGCCCCAATGAGCAGTTCTTC. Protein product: CASSQAGTSPNEQFF.

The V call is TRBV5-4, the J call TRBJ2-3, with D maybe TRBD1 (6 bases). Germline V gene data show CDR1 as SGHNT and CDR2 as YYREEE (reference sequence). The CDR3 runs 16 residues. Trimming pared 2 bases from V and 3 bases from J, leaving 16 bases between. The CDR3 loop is CASSLKTGQETDTQYF. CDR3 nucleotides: TGTGCCAGCAGCTTAAAGACGGGACAAGAAACAGATACGCAGTATTTT.

The CDR3 nucleotides are TGTGCCAGTAGTACTACAGGGTACCAAGAGACCCAGTACTTC. It is translated as CASSTTGYQETQYF. This chain uses TRBV19 with TRBJ2-5; perhaps TRBD1 as D (6 bases). Germline V gene sequence: CDR1 LNHDA, CDR2 SQIVND (reference sequence). V was trimmed by 4 bases and J by 0 bases, leaving 9 bases between them. CDR3 length: 14 residues.

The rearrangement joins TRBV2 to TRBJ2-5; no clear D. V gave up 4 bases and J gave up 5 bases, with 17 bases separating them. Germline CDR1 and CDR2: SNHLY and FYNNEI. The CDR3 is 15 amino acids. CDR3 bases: TGTGCCAGCAGTGTAGACCTGGGCCGAGTCGAGACCCAGTACTTC. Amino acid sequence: CASSVDLGRVETQYF.

CDR3 in amino acids: CASSHRGGQETQYF. The CDR3 bases are TGTGCCAGCAGTCATCGGGGGGGACAAGAGACCCAGTACTTC. V usage is TRBV27 and J usage is TRBJ2-5; 8 bases match TRBD2. Germline V lookup: CDR1 MNHEY, CDR2 SMNVEV (reference sequence). Trimming cost V 5 bases and J 2 bases; bases outside gene matches: 4. This CDR3 is built from 14 residues.

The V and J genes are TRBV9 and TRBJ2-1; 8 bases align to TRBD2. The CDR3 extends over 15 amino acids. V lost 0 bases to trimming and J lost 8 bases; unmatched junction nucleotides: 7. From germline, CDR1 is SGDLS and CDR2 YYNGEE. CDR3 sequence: CASSVAAGVGDEQFF. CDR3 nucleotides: TGTGCCAGCAGCGTAGCAGCGGGAGTGGGGGATGAGCAGTTCTTC.

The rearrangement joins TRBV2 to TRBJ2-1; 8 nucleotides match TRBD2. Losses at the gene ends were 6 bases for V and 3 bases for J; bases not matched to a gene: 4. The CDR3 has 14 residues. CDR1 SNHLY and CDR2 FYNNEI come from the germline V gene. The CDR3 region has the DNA TGTGCCAGCAGGGCGGGGGGCTACTACAATGAGCAGTTCTTC. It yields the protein CASRAGGYYNEQFF.